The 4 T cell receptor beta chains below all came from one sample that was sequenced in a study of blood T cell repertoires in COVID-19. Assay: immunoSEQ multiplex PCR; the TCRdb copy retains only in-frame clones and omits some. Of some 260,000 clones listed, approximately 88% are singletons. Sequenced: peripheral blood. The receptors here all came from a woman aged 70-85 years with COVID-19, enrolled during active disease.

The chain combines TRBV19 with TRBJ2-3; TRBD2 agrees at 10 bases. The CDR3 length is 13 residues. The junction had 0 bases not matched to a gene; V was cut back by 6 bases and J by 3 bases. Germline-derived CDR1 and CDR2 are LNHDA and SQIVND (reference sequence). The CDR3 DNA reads TGTGCCAGTAGGGGACTAGCGACAGATACGCAGTATTTT. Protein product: CASRGLATDTQYF.

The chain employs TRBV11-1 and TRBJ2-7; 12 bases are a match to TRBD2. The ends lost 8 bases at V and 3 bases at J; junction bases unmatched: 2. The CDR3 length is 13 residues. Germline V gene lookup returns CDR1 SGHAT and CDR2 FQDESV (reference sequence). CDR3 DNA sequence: TGTGCCAGCCGGACTAGCGGGATCTACGAGCAGTACTTC. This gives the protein CASRTSGIYEQYF.

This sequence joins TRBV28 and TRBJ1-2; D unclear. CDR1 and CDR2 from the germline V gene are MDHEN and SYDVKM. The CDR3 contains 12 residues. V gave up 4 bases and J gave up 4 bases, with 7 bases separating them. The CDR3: CASSSEVYGYTF. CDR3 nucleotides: TGTGCCAGCAGTTCAGAAGTCTATGGCTACACCTTC.

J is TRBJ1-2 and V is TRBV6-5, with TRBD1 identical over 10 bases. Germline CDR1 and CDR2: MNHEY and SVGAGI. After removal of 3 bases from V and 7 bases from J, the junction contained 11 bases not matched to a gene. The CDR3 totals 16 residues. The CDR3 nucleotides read TGTGCCAGCAGTTATTCTCCCGGGACAGGGGTGTCTGGCTACACCTTC. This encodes CASSYSPGTGVSGYTF.